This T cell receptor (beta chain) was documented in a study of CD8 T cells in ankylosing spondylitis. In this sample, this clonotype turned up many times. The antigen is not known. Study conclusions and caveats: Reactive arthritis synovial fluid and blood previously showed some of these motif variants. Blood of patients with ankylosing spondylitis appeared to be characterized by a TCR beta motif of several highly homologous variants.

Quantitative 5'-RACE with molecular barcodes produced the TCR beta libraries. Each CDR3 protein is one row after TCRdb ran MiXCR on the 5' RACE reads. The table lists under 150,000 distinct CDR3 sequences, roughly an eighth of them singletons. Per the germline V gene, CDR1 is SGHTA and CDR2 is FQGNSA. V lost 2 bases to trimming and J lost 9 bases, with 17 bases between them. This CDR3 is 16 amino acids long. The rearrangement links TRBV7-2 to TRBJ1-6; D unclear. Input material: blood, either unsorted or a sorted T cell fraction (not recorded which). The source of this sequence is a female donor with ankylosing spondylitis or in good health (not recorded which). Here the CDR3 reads CASSLWARAQTSPLHF. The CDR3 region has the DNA TGTGCCAGCAGCTTATGGGCGAGGGCGCAAACTTCACCCCTCCACTTT.